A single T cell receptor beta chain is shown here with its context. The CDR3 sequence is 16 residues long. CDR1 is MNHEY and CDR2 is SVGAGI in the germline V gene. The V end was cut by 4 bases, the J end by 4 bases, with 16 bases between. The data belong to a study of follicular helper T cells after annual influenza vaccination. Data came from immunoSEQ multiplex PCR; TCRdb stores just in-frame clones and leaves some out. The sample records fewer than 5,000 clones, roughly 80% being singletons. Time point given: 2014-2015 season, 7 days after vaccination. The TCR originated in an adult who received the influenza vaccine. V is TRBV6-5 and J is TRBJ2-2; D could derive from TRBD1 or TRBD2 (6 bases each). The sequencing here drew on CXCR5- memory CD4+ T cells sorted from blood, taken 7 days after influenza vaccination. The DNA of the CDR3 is TGTGCCAGCAGTTTAGTTGGGGGGCCGGGCACCGGGGAGCTGTTTTTT. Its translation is CASSLVGGPGTGELFF.